This T cell receptor beta chain was retrieved from a study of blood T cell repertoires in COVID-19. Turning to the study itself: PBMCs, B-cell-depleted T cells, or T cells provided the cDNA or gDNA that made up the material.

This clone was seen once. CDR3 length equals 17 residues. V was pared by 4 bases and J by 0 bases, with 16 bases between. Germline CDR1 is KGHSH and CDR2 is LQKENI. Assay: immunoSEQ multiplex PCR; the TCRdb copy retains only in-frame clones and omits some. The profile shows under 300,000 clones, about 89% of them singletons. Sequenced material: PBMCs or T cells enriched from blood (not recorded which). This sequence joins TRBV18 and TRBJ1-3; tentatively, D is TRBD1 (6 bases). The receptor was derived from a man aged 40-49 years who had recovered from COVID-19. The CDR3 protein is CASSQTGPQSSGNTIYF. The CDR3 DNA reads as TGTGCCAGCTCACAGACAGGTCCCCAAAGCTCTGGAAACACCATATATTTT.